These T cell receptor beta chains were read from a single sample in a study of shared clonotypes between healthy human individuals. The protocol was immunoSEQ multiplex PCR, while the TCRdb copy is restricted to in-frame clones and leaves out a portion. The sample contains under 1 million clones, 80% to 95% of which appear only once. The specimen sequenced was naive CD8+ T cells sorted from blood. The receptor set was obtained from a man aged 30 to 45 in good health. Both conserved end residues are part of each CDR3. D genes are given only for firm matches. Clone size is stated in some rows and not others, as once, few, many or a class when expanded.

>-|TRBJ1-4|TRBV9|TRBD1
TGTGCCAGCAGCGACCGACAGGGACCTAATGAAAAACTGTTTTTT
CASSDRQGPNEKLFF
>-|TRBJ2-7|TRBV29-1|-
TGCAGCGTTGTAGTCGACAGCACCTACGAGCAGTACTTC
CSVVVDSTYEQYF
>-|TRBJ1-2|TRBV5-4|-
TGTGCCAGCAGCCTGAGACGGGAGATGATCTATGGCTACACCTTC
CASSLRREMIYGYTF
>-|TRBJ2-7|TRBV10-3|-
TGTGCCATCAGTCATAGCCAGGTCGAGCAGTACTTC
CAISHSQVEQYF
>-|TRBJ1-1|TRBV28|TRBD1
TGTGCCAGCAGGACCAGACAGGGAGGGACTGAAGCTTTCTTT
CASRTRQGGTEAFF
>few|TRBJ1-2|TRBV15|-
TGTGCCACCAGCGGACACTTGACAGAATATGGCTACACCTTC
CATSGHLTEYGYTF
>-|TRBJ2-3|TRBV6-6|-
TGTGCCAGCACTCAAGTGGGCGCCCAACTCACAGATACGCAGTATTTT
CASTQVGAQLTDTQYF
>-|TRBJ2-1|TRBV7-9|-
TGTGCCACCGGGGACTCCTACAATGAGCAGTTCTTC
CATGDSYNEQFF
>-|TRBJ2-7|TRBV27|-
TGTGCCAGCAGTTTAGGCGGAGCGGCCTACGAGCAGTACTTC
CASSLGGAAYEQYF
>-|TRBJ2-3|TRBV27|-
TGTGCCAGCAGTTCACCCGGAGATACGCAGTATTTT
CASSSPGDTQYF
>-|TRBJ2-1|TRBV6-1|-
TGTGCCAGCAGTGAAGGTGTACTCGGCAATGAGCAGTTCTTC
CASSEGVLGNEQFF
>-|TRBJ2-2|TRBV10-3|-
TGTGCCATCAGGGGAAGCGGGGAGCTGTTTTTT
CAIRGSGELFF
>-|TRBJ2-7|TRBV29-1|TRBD2
TGCAGCGTTGAGAAGCGGGGGAGCTCCTACGAGCAGTACTTC
CSVEKRGSSYEQYF
>-|TRBJ2-5|TRBV27|TRBD2
TGTGCCAGCAGTCTCCCCGGGGGGGAGACCCAGTACTTC
CASSLPGGETQYF
>-|TRBJ1-2|TRBV28|-
TGTGCCAGCAGTTTTTCTGAGCCCTTTGGCTACACCTTC
CASSFSEPFGYTF
>once|TRBJ2-1|TRBV9|TRBD2
TGTGCCAGCAGCGCAAGCGGGAGTCAGGTAAATGAGCAGTTCTTC
CASSASGSQVNEQFF
>once|TRBJ2-1|TRBV27|TRBD1
TGTGCCAGCAGCCCGGGACAGCCAGAGCAGTTCTTC
CASSPGQPEQFF
>-|TRBJ2-3|TRBV6-1|-
TGTGCCAGCAGAAGAAGCGCTGGCACAGATACGCAGTATTTT
CASRRSAGTDTQYF
>once|TRBJ2-1|TRBV28|TRBD1
TGTGCCAGCAGATCTCGGACAGGGGAAGTACCCTACAATGAGCAGTTCTTC
CASRSRTGEVPYNEQFF
>few|TRBJ2-6|TRBV4-1|TRBD1
TGCGCCAGCAGCCCAGGGGGCTCTGGGGCCAACGTCCTGACTTTC
CASSPGGSGANVLTF
>once|TRBJ1-1|TRBV2|-
TGTGCCAGCAGTGGCTCAGGACAGCCGAACACTGAAGCTTTCTTT
CASSGSGQPNTEAFF
>-|TRBJ2-1|TRBV28|-
TGTGCCAGCAGTTTGTCGATCTACAATGAGCAGTTCTTC
CASSLSIYNEQFF
>-|TRBJ2-7|TRBV27|-
TGTGCCAGCATAGGCCCCTACGAGCAGTACTTC
CASIGPYEQYF
>-|TRBJ2-7|TRBV9|-
TGTGCCAGCAGCTCAGCCGGGACGGTGTTGGGCGAGCAGTACTTC
CASSSAGTVLGEQYF
>-|TRBJ2-7|TRBV4-3|TRBD2
TGCGCCAGCAGCCAAGCGACTAGCGGGAGCGCGTACGAGCAGTACTTC
CASSQATSGSAYEQYF
>-|TRBJ1-3|TRBV5-5|-
TGTGCCAGCAGCTTAGGACAGAGCTCTGGAAACACCATATATTTT
CASSLGQSSGNTIYF
>-|TRBJ2-7|TRBV6-1|-
TGTGCCAGTAACGAAGGCTACGAGCAGTACTTC
CASNEGYEQYF
>few|TRBJ1-1|TRBV20-1|-
TGCAGTGCTAGAGATTTTACTGAAGCTTTCTTT
CSARDFTEAFF
>-|TRBJ2-2|TRBV7-7|-
TGTGCCAGCAGCCCAACTACTAGACAGGGGAGGGACACCGGGGAGCTGTTTTTT
CASSPTTRQGRDTGELFF
>-|TRBJ2-3|TRBV27|TRBD2
TGTGCCAGCAGTTTAGGCGGGAGCACTGGAGATACGCAGTATTTT
CASSLGGSTGDTQYF
>-|TRBJ2-2|TRBV14|-
TGTGCCAGCAGCCGCAGGGGCCGGGGATTCACCGGGGAGCTGTTTTTT
CASSRRGRGFTGELFF
>-|TRBJ2-1|TRBV9|-
TGTGCCAGCAGCCAGGGGGGTAGCGTCAGCTCCTACAATGAGCAGTTCTTC
CASSQGGSVSSYNEQFF
>-|TRBJ1-1|TRBV27|-
TGTGCCAGCAGTTTATGGGGTACAGTTAACACTGAAGCTTTCTTT
CASSLWGTVNTEAFF
>-|TRBJ1-1|TRBV5-6|-
TGTGCCAGCAGCACGCCAGGGCCGAACACTGAAGCTTTCTTT
CASSTPGPNTEAFF